This entry lists 19 T cell receptor beta chains sequenced from one sample in a study of identical twins. TCRdb redid the calling of the 5' RACE reads with MiXCR, one entry per CDR3 protein. The profile shows about 190,000 distinct CDR3 sequences, approximately 15% of them singletons. The data also belong to a second study, concerning T cells expressing NK-cell markers.

The sequencing input was CD8+ T cells sorted from blood. These receptors all stem from a woman aged 18-29 years in good health.

V usage is TRBV7-8 and J usage is TRBJ2-3; TRBD1 is a possible D gene (6 bases). This CDR3 has 15 amino acids. From germline, CDR1 is SGHVS and CDR2 FQNEAQ. The V end lost 2 bases, the J end lost 4 bases, and 13 bases lay between the germline ends. In nucleotides, the CDR3 is TGTGCCAGCAGCTTAATACAGGGACGGCCAGATACGCAGTATTTT. It specifies CASSLIQGRPDTQYF.

This clonotype was detected only a few times. The chain couples TRBV25-1 to TRBJ2-7; 8 positions agree with TRBD2. The germline gives CDR1 MGHDK, CDR2 SYGVNS. J gave up 2 bases and V 6 bases, and 9 bases lay outside the gene matches. The CDR3 extends over 15 amino acids. The CDR3: CASSPGRGRTYEQYF. CDR3 DNA: TGTGCCAGCAGCCCCGGGAGGGGAAGGACCTACGAGCAGTACTTC.

This chain uses TRBV9 with TRBJ2-1; 8 bases map to TRBD2. Germline values: CDR1 SGDLS, CDR2 YYNGEE. The ends lost 0 bases at V and 0 bases at J; junction bases unmatched: 5. This CDR3 has 17 amino acids. The DNA for the CDR3 is TGTGCCAGCAGCGTAGCTCCTAGCGGGTACTCCTACAATGAGCAGTTCTTC. This codes for CASSVAPSGYSYNEQFF.

The chain couples TRBV5-6 to TRBJ2-1; D remains unclear. The CDR3 loop spans 13 amino acids. The germline gives CDR1 SGHDT, CDR2 YYEEEE. Trimming left V 4 bases short and J 6 bases short, with 11 bases between. The CDR3 nucleotides read TGTGCCAGCAGCCCGACCCCCTTCAATGAGCAGTTCTTC. Translated: CASSPTPFNEQFF.

The sample holds a few counts of this clonotype. The V gene is TRBV7-9, the J gene TRBJ1-1; D unclear. Deletions cut 7 bases from V and 2 bases from J, with 5 bases between. Germline V gives CDR1 SEHNR, CDR2 FQNEAQ (reference sequence). The CDR3 is 11 amino acids. The CDR3 DNA reads as TGTGCCAGCAACAGAAACACTGAAGCTTTCTTT. Translating it yields CASNRNTEAFF.

This clonotype was observed at least ten times. The chain has TRBV9 and TRBJ2-3; D is ambiguous. The CDR3 length is 13 residues. Germline V gene data show CDR1 as SGDLS and CDR2 as YYNGEE. The V end lost 2 bases, the J end lost 0 bases, and 4 bases lay between the germline ends. Written as DNA, the CDR3 is TGTGCCAGCAGCGTTACCAGCACAGATACGCAGTATTTT. Amino acid sequence: CASSVTSTDTQYF. Combining the CDR3 with reference TRBV9 and TRBJ2-3 gives the whole variable domain DSGVTQTPKHLITATGQRVTLRCSPRSGDLSVYWYQQSLDQGLQFLIQYYNGEERAKGNILERFSAQQFPDLHSELNLSSLELGDSALYFCASSVTSTDTQYFGPGTRLTVL.

This clonotype occurred a few times. The gene calls are TRBV6-1 and TRBJ2-6, with a weak D call TRBD1 (6 bases). Trimming shortened V by 6 bases and J by 0 bases, and 9 bases separated the two germline ends. This CDR3 comprises 15 residues. Looked up from germline, CDR1 is MNHNS and CDR2 is SASEGT. The CDR3 loop is CASSSGVSGANVLTF. The CDR3 DNA sequence: TGTGCCAGCAGCTCAGGGGTCTCTGGGGCCAACGTCCTGACTTTC.

The rearrangement links TRBV12-3 or TRBV12-4 to TRBJ2-3; 10 nucleotides align to TRBD2. J lost 7 bases, V lost 2 bases, and 6 bases had no gene match. This CDR3 has 15 amino acids. CDR3 protein: CASSLRAGGLNTQYF. The CDR3 coding sequence is TGTGCCAGCAGTTTAAGAGCGGGGGGGCTAAATACGCAGTATTTT.

This clonotype was found a few times. The chain joins TRBV29-1 to TRBJ2-2, with TRBD2 matching over 14 bases. The CDR3 sequence is 12 residues long. J lost 17 bases, V lost 6 bases, and 8 bases had no gene match. Germline CDR1 and CDR2: SQVTM and ANQGSEA. The CDR3 coding sequence is TGCAGCGTAGGTGGGACTAGCGGGAGTTTCTTTTTT. It codes for CSVGGTSGSFFF.

This clonotype was seen more than once but under ten times. The germline gene is not matched at one end of the junction; a read error may be the cause. V is TRBV7-7 and J is TRBJ2-3; possibly TRBD2 for D (5 bases). Germline V gene data show CDR1 as SSHAT and CDR2 as FNYEAQ (reference sequence). The CDR3 contains 14 residues. As DNA, the CDR3 is TGTGCTAGCAGCTCTGGAGGTTGGGGAGATACGCAGTATTTT. Protein sequence: CASSSGGWGDTQYF.

The table lists this clonotype with many counts. The gene calls are TRBV2 and TRBJ1-6; D is perhaps TRBD1 (6 bases). The CDR3 sequence is 14 residues long. The V end was cut by 3 bases, the J end by 7 bases, with 10 bases between. Germline V lookup: CDR1 SNHLY, CDR2 FYNNEI. CDR3 coding DNA: TGTGCCAGCAGTGAGGACAGTCTCAATTCACCCCTCCACTTT. Translating it yields CASSEDSLNSPLHF.

This clonotype has a handful of counts. This rearrangement joins TRBV7-8 to TRBJ2-1, with D perhaps TRBD2 (6 bases). From germline, CDR1 is SGHVS and CDR2 FQNEAQ. The CDR3 loop spans 12 amino acids. CDR3 DNA sequence: TGTGCTACCGGGGGTGCCTACAATGAGCAGTTCTTC. As protein: CATGGAYNEQFF.

The chain couples TRBV6-1 to TRBJ1-5; tentatively, D is TRBD1 (5 bases). Germline V CDR1 and CDR2: MNHNS, SASEGT. V was trimmed by 5 bases and J by 2 bases, leaving 10 bases between them. The CDR3 is made up of 14 amino acids. The CDR3 is CASSTGQGNQPQHF. In DNA, the CDR3 is TGTGCCAGCAGTACAGGTCAGGGCAATCAGCCCCAGCATTTT.

This rearrangement joins TRBV7-8 to TRBJ1-2; unclear D gene. CDR3 length: 14 amino acids. Trimming shortened V by 2 bases and J by 3 bases, and 10 bases separated the two germline ends. From germline, CDR1 is SGHVS and CDR2 FQNEAQ. CDR3 protein: CASSLWEPDYGYTF. In nucleotides, the CDR3 is TGTGCCAGCAGCTTATGGGAGCCAGACTATGGCTACACCTTC.

This chain uses TRBV20-1 with TRBJ1-4, with D unclear. The V and J ends lost 1 base and 7 bases respectively, with 19 bases between them. CDR1 is DFQATT and CDR2 is SNEGSKA in the germline V gene (reference sequence). The CDR3 sequence is 16 residues long. The CDR3 reads CSARVPDTTVGEKLFF. Here the CDR3 DNA reads TGCAGTGCTAGAGTTCCCGACACAACAGTCGGTGAAAAACTGTTTTTT.

V is TRBV27 and J is TRBJ2-1; a possible D gene is TRBD1 (5 bases). From germline, CDR1 is MNHEY and CDR2 SMNVEV (reference sequence). This CDR3 has 13 residues. The ends were cut back, 6 bases at V and 8 bases at J, with 14 bases in the middle. The chain's CDR3 is CASSPQGFDEQFF. CDR3 DNA: TGTGCCAGCAGCCCCCAGGGATTCGATGAGCAGTTCTTC.

A few counts support this clonotype. This chain uses TRBV20-1 with TRBJ1-6, with D unresolved. V lost 0 bases and J 0 bases, leaving 12 bases between the germline ends. The germline CDR1 and CDR2 sequences are DFQATT and SNEGSKA (reference sequence). This CDR3 is 17 amino acids long. The DNA of the CDR3 is TGCAGTGCTAGAGATCGGGAGGTCAGCTCCTATAATTCACCCCTCCACTTT. It specifies CSARDREVSSYNSPLHF.

This clonotype was seen many times. The chain links TRBV5-1 to TRBJ2-1, with unresolved D. CDR3 length: 15 amino acids. Trimming cost V 3 bases and J 7 bases, with 17 bases left between them. The germline V gene has CDR1 SGHRS and CDR2 YFSETQ. The CDR3 nucleotides read TGCGCCAGCAGCTATTTAGGGTCCATGAAAAATGAGCAGTTCTTC. Amino acids: CASSYLGSMKNEQFF.

The chain has TRBV7-8 and TRBJ2-2; 14 nucleotides match TRBD2. This CDR3 is built from 20 residues. CDR1 and CDR2 from the germline V gene are SGHVS and FQNEAQ. After removal of 5 bases from V and 6 bases from J, the junction contained 17 bases not matched to a gene. This CDR3 reads CASSIHLTSGGALRSGELFF. The CDR3 DNA is TGTGCCAGCAGCATACACCTGACTAGCGGGGGGGCCCTGAGGTCCGGGGAGCTGTTTTTT.